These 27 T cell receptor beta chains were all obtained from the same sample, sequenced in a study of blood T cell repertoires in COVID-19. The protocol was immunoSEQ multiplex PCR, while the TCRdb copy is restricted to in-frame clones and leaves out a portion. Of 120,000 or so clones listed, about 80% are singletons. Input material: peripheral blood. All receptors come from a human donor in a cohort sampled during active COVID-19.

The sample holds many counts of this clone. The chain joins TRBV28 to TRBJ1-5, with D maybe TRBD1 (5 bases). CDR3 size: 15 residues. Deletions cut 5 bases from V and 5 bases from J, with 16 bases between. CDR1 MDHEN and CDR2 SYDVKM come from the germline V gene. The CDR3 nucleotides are TGTGCCAGCAGTCCCTCGAATTGGGGGGATCAGCCCCAGCATTTT. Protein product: CASSPSNWGDQPQHF. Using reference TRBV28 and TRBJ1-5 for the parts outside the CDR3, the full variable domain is DVKVTQSSRYLVKRTGEKVFLECVQDMDHENMFWYRQDPGLGLRLIYFSYDVKMKEKGDIPEGYSVSREKKERFSLILESASTNQTSMYLCASSPSNWGDQPQHFGDGTRLSIL.

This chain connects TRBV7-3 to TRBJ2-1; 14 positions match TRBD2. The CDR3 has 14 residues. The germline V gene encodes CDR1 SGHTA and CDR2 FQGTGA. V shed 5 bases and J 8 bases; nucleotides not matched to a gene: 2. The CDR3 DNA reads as TGTGCCAGCAGCCTGGGACTAGCGGGGGATGAGCAGTTCTTC. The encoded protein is CASSLGLAGDEQFF. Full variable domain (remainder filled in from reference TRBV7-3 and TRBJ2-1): GAGVSQTPSNKVTEKGKYVELRCDPISGHTALYWYRQSLGQGPEFLIYFQGTGAADDSGLPNDRFFAVRPEGSVSTLKIQRTERGDSAVYLCASSLGLAGDEQFFGPGTRLTVL.

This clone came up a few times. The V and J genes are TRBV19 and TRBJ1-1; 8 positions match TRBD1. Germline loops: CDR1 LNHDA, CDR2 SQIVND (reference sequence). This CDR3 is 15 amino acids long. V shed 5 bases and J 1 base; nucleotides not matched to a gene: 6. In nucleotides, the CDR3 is TGTGCCAGTAGTCCCCATGGGACAGGGAACACTGAAGCTTTCTTT. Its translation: CASSPHGTGNTEAFF.

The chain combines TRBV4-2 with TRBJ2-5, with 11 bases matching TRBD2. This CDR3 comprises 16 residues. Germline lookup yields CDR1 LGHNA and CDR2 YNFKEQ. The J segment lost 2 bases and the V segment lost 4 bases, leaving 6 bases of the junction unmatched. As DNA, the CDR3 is TGTGCCAGCAGCCGGGGGACTAGCGGAACTCAAGAGACCCAGTACTTC. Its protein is CASSRGTSGTQETQYF.

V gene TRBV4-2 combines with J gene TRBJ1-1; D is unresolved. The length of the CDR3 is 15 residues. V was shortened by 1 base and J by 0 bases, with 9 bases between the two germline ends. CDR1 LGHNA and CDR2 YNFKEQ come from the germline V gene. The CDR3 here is CASSQGRTMNTEAFF. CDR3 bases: TGTGCCAGCAGCCAAGGACGGACTATGAACACTGAAGCTTTCTTT.

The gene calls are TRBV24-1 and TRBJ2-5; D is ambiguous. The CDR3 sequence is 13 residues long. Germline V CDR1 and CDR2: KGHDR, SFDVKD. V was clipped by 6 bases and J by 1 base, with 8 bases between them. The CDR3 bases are TGTGCCACCAGTCTAGGTTCCCAAGAGACCCAGTACTTC. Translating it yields CATSLGSQETQYF.

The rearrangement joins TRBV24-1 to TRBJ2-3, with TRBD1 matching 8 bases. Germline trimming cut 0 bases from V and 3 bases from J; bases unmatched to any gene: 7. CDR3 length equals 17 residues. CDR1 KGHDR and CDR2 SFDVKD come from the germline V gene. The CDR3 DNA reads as TGTGCCACCAGTGATTTGCGACAGGGGCTAAGGACAGATACGCAGTATTTT. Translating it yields CATSDLRQGLRTDTQYF.

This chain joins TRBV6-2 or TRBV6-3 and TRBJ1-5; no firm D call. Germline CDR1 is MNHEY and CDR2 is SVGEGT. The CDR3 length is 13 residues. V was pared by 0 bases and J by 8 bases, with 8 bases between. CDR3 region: CASSYSVGEPQHF. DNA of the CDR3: TGTGCCAGCAGTTACTCGGTGGGAGAGCCCCAGCATTTT.

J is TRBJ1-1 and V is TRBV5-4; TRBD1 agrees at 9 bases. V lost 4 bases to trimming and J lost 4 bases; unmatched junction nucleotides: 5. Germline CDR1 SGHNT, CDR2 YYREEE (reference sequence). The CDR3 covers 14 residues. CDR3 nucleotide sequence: TGTGCCAGCAGCGGGAACAGGGGGCTCACTGAAGCTTTCTTT. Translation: CASSGNRGLTEAFF.

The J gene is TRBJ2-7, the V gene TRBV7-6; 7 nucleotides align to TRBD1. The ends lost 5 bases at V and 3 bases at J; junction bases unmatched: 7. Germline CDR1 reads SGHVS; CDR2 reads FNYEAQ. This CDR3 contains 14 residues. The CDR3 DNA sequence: TGTGCCAGCAGCGGGCGACAGGGAAACTACGAGCAGTACTTC. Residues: CASSGRQGNYEQYF.

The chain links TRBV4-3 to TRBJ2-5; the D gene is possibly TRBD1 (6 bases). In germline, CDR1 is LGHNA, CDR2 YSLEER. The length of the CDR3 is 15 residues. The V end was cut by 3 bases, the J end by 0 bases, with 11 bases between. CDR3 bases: TGCGCCAGCAGCCAGTTGACAGGAAACCAAGAGACCCAGTACTTC. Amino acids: CASSQLTGNQETQYF.

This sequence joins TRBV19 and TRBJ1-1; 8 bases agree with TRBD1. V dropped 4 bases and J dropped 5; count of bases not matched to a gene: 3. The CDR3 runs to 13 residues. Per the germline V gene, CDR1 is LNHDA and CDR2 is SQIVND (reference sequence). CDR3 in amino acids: CASSRQGLTEAFF. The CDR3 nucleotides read TGTGCCAGTAGTAGACAGGGGTTGACTGAAGCTTTCTTT. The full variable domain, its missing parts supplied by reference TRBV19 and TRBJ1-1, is DGGITQSPKYLFRKEGQNVTLSCEQNLNHDAMYWYRQDPGQGLRLIYYSQIVNDFQKGDIAEGYSVSREKKESFPLTVTSAQKNPTAFYLCASSRQGLTEAFFGQGTRLTVV.

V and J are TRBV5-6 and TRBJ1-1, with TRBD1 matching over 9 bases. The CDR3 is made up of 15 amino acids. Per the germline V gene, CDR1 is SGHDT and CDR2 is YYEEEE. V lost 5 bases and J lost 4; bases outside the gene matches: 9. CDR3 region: CASRDRGGSSTEAFF. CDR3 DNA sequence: TGTGCCAGCAGGGACAGGGGAGGTTCGAGCACTGAAGCTTTCTTT.

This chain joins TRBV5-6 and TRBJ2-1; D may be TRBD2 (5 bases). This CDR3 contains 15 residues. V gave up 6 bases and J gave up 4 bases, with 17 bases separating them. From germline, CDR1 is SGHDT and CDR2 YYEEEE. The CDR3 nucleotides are TGTGCCAGCACCGGAAGCGGTAACCGTTACAATGAGCAGTTCTTC. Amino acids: CASTGSGNRYNEQFF.

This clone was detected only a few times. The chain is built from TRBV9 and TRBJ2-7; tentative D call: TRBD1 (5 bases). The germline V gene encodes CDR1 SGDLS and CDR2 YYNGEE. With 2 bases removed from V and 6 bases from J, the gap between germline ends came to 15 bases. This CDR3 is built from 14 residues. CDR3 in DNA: TGTGCCAGCAGCGTCGGCACGGATAGGGGCGAGCAGTACTTC. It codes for CASSVGTDRGEQYF.

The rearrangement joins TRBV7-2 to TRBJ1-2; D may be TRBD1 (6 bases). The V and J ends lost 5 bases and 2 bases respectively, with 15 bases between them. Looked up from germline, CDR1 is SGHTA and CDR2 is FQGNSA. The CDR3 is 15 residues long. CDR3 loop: CASSPRGGQNYGYTF. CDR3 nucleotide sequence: TGTGCCAGCAGCCCCCGGGGTGGACAGAACTATGGCTACACCTTC.

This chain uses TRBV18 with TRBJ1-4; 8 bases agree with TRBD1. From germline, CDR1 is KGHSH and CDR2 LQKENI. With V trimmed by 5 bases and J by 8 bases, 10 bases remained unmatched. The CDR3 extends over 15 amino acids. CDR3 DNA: TGTGCCAGCTCAGAATCCAGGGGGCCTTGGGAAAAACTGTTTTTT. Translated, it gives CASSESRGPWEKLFF.

The CDR3 DNA sequence: TGTGCCAGCAGCTCTCACAGGGGTAGAGCGGAGCTGTTTTTT. Translating it yields CASSSHRGRAELFF. The chain links TRBV11-2 to TRBJ2-2, with 7 bases lining up with TRBD1. After removal of 4 bases from V and 10 bases from J, the junction contained 9 bases not matched to a gene. Germline V CDR1 and CDR2: SGHAT, FQNNGV. This CDR3 region has 14 residues.

DNA for the CDR3: TGTGCCAGCACCTGGGGCGGGGGGAGAAGCACAGATACGCAGTATTTT. Protein product: CASTWGGGRSTDTQYF. V gene TRBV28 combines with J gene TRBJ2-3; 8 bases agree with TRBD2. V was clipped by 7 bases and J by 0 bases; unmatched bases: 9. Looked up from germline, CDR1 is MDHEN and CDR2 is SYDVKM. The CDR3 is 16 amino acids.

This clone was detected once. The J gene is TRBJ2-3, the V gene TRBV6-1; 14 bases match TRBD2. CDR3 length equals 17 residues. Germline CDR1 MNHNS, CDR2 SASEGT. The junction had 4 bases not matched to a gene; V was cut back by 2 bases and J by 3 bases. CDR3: CASSELRTSGGTDTQYF. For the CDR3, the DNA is TGTGCCAGCAGTGAACTCCGGACTAGCGGGGGGACAGATACGCAGTATTTT.

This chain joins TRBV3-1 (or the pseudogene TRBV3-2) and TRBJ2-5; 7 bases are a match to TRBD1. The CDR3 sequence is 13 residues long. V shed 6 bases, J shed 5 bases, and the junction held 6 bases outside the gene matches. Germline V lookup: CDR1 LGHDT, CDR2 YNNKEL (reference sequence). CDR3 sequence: CASRTRGSETQYF. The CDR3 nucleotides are TGTGCCAGCAGAACCAGGGGGTCGGAGACCCAGTACTTC.

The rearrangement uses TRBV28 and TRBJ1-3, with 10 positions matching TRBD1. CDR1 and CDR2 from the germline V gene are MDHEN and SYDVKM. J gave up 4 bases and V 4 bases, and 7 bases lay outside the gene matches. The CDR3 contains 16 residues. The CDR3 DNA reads TGTGCCAGCAGTTCCCGATGGACAGGGGGGGGAAACACCATATATTTT. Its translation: CASSSRWTGGGNTIYF.

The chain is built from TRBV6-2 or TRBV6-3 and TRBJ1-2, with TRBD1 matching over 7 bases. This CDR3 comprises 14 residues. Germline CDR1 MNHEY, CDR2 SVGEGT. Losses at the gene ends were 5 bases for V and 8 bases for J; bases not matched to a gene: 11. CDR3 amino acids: CASSNPDRAGGYTF. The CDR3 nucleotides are TGTGCCAGCAGTAACCCTGACAGGGCAGGCGGCTACACCTTC.

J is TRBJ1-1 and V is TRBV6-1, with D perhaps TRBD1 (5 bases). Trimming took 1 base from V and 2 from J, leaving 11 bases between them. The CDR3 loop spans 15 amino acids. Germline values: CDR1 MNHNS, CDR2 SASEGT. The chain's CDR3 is CASSEVGGGNTEAFF. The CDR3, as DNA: TGTGCCAGCAGTGAAGTGGGGGGGGGAAACACTGAAGCTTTCTTT.

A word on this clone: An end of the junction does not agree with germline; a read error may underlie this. The CDR3 DNA is TGTGCCAGTAGTATATCCAGGGACAGGCCTCGAAACTTC. Translated, it gives CASSISRDRPRNF. The gene calls are TRBV19 and TRBJ2-7, with 8 bases fitting TRBD1. Per the germline V gene, CDR1 is LNHDA and CDR2 is SQIVND (reference sequence). CDR3 size: 13 residues.

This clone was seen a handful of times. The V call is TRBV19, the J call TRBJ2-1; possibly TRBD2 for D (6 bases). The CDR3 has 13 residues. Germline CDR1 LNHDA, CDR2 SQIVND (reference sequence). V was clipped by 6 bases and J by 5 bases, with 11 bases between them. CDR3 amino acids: CASREGRDNEQFF. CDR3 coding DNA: TGTGCCAGTAGGGAGGGAAGGGACAATGAGCAGTTCTTC.

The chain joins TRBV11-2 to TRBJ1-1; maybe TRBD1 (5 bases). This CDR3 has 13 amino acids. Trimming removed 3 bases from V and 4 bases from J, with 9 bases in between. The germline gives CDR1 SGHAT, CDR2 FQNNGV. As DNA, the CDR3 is TGTGCCAGCAGCTTTATTAGGGGCACTGAAGCTTTCTTT. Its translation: CASSFIRGTEAFF.